The 9 T cell receptor beta chains given below trace back to one sample, sequenced in a study of blood T cells in healthy people across ages. A sample-barcoded 5' primer and a J-beta primer mix were used in a second PCR of about 7 to 11 cycles. TCRdb re-derived calls from the 5' RACE reads in MiXCR, one entry per CDR3 protein. The table has fewer than 1,200,000 distinct CDR3 sequences, around 25% seen once. The sample was also linked to a second study, of T cells of mothers and their children.

The sample was blood. These receptors were collected from a girl aged 2-10 years in good health.

This clonotype was picked up a small number of times. The rearrangement joins TRBV19 to TRBJ1-1; D is unclear. Looked up from germline, CDR1 is LNHDA and CDR2 is SQIVND (reference sequence). This CDR3 contains 10 residues. Trimming removed 6 bases at V and 11 bases at J, with 10 bases between. The CDR3: CASSKSRAFF. DNA for the CDR3: TGTGCCAGTAGCAAATCTCGGGCTTTCTTT.

This clonotype was seen a handful of times. This chain links TRBV5-4 with TRBJ2-5, with D hard to call. The germline CDR1 and CDR2 sequences are SGHNT and YYREEE (reference sequence). The CDR3 runs 13 residues. V gave up 7 bases and J gave up 2 bases, with 12 bases separating them. For the CDR3, the DNA is TGTGCCAGCCGCGAACAGCAACAAGAGACCCAGTACTTC. Translating it yields CASREQQQETQYF. Variable domain in full (rest from reference TRBV5-4 and TRBJ2-5): ETGVTQSPTHLIKTRGQQVTLRCSSQSGHNTVSWYQQALGQGPQFIFQYYREEENGRGNFPPRFSGLQFPNYSSELNVNALELDDSALYLCASREQQQETQYFGPGTRLLVL.

The chain recombines TRBV4-3 with TRBJ1-2; D is ambiguous. Trimming stripped 0 bases from V and 0 bases from J, with 8 bases between. Germline V gives CDR1 LGHNA, CDR2 YSLEER. This CDR3 contains 15 residues. The CDR3, as DNA: TGCGCCAGCAGCCAAGATCGTCCGACTAACTATGGCTACACCTTC. It codes for CASSQDRPTNYGYTF.

This clonotype has only a few counts. The V call is TRBV9, the J call TRBJ1-3, with D hard to call. Germline CDR1 SGDLS, CDR2 YYNGEE. The V and J ends lost 7 bases and 0 bases respectively, with 5 bases between them. This CDR3 spans 12 amino acids. Here the CDR3 DNA reads TGTGCCAGCGGGGTCTCTGGAAACACCATATATTTT. Its translation is CASGVSGNTIYF.

V usage is TRBV6-6 and J usage is TRBJ2-7; D is perhaps TRBD1 or TRBD2 (5 bases each). This CDR3 spans 15 amino acids. Germline loops: CDR1 MNHNY, CDR2 SVGAGI (reference sequence). V gave up 6 bases and J gave up 5 bases, with 20 bases separating them. DNA of the CDR3: TGTGCCAGCAGGGCAGATCGGGGCGGAATCCACGAGCAGTACTTC. It encodes CASRADRGGIHEQYF.

The CDR3, as DNA: TGTGCCAGCAGCCCGCGAGACAGGCTCCAAGAGACCCAGTACTTC. This encodes CASSPRDRLQETQYF. The chain combines TRBV9 with TRBJ2-1, with a weak D call TRBD1 (6 bases). TRBJ2-5 matches the DNA end more closely, so the J call is doubtful. This CDR3 spans 15 amino acids. Germline lookup yields CDR1 SGDLS and CDR2 YYNGEE.

About this clonotype: One junction end disagrees with the germline gene, perhaps due to a read error. The rearrangement uses TRBV12-3 or TRBV12-4 and TRBJ2-1; a possible D gene is TRBD2 (6 bases). The CDR3 length is 12 residues. In DNA form, the CDR3 reads TGTGCCAGCGGTTTAGGAGGGGATGAGCAGTTCTTC. As protein: CASGLGGDEQFF.

This clonotype was picked up a small number of times. The V gene is TRBV7-8, the J gene TRBJ1-1; perhaps TRBD1 as D (6 bases). V lost 5 bases and J lost 1, with 14 bases in between. The CDR3 contains 15 residues. The germline V gene has CDR1 SGHVS and CDR2 FQNEAQ. The CDR3 coding sequence is TGTGCCAGCAGCAAATCCTTCAGGGGGAACACTGAAGCTTTCTTT. It yields the protein CASSKSFRGNTEAFF.

The rearrangement joins TRBV11-2 to TRBJ2-1; 8 nucleotides agree with TRBD1. The germline V gene has CDR1 SGHAT and CDR2 FQNNGV. V lost 8 bases to trimming and J lost 7 bases; unmatched junction nucleotides: 19. CDR3 length: 17 residues. The CDR3 here is CASESTDWGQVRNEQFF. CDR3 coding DNA: TGTGCCAGCGAATCAACCGATTGGGGACAGGTCAGGAATGAGCAGTTCTTC.